These 26 T cell receptor beta chains were sequenced from one sample in a study of human T cells and chemical hapten exposure. TCRdb re-called the RACE reads through MiXCR, storing one row per CDR3 protein. There are about 200,000 distinct CDR3 sequences in the sample; about 22% occur only once, and roughly 2.4% lies in the top ten. Time point in this sample: patch test 3, about 24 weeks after DPC sensitization. Treatment of the sample: therapeutic diphenylcyclopropenone sensitization with weekly scalp DPC. Sequencing was performed on whole blood, taken in connection with sensitization to the hapten diphenylcyclopropenone (DPC). The source of these receptors is a woman between 40 and 50 years old with alopecia areata. Some clones in this sample may be carry-over from other donors' samples.

This clonotype came up a few times. The rearrangement joins TRBV7-8 to TRBJ1-6; no firm D call. CDR1 SGHVS and CDR2 FQNEAQ come from the germline V gene. The CDR3 is 15 residues long. Deletions cut 3 bases from V and 0 bases from J, with 6 bases between. In nucleotides, the CDR3 is TGTGCCAGCAGCTTTGAAAGCTCCTATAATTCACCCCTCCACTTT. This sequence encodes CASSFESSYNSPLHF.

The V and J genes are TRBV4-1 and TRBJ2-1; 7 bases are shared with TRBD2. The CDR3 consists of 16 residues. V trimming: 0 bases; J trimming: 4 bases; junction bases outside the gene matches: 6. Germline CDR1 is MGHRA and CDR2 is YSYEKL. The CDR3 spells CASSQDSSGEYNEQFF. For the CDR3, the DNA is TGCGCCAGCAGCCAAGATTCTAGCGGAGAATACAATGAGCAGTTCTTC.

There are many counts of this clonotype. The chain joins TRBV6-5 to TRBJ2-2; a weak D match, TRBD1 (5 bases). This CDR3 is 14 amino acids long. V lost 6 bases to trimming and J lost 6 bases, with 14 bases between them. CDR1 MNHEY and CDR2 SVGAGI come from the germline V gene. CDR3 sequence reads: CASRTDSEAGELFF. The CDR3 DNA sequence: TGTGCCAGCAGGACTGACAGTGAGGCCGGGGAGCTGTTTTTT.

This clonotype has just a few counts. The chain uses TRBV10-3 and TRBJ1-2, with TRBD1 as a possible D gene (5 bases). In germline, CDR1 is ENHRY, CDR2 SYGVKD. V shed 6 bases and J shed 4 bases, with 15 bases lying between them. This CDR3 has 14 amino acids. For the CDR3, the DNA is TGTGCCATCAGGGGGGACCGCCAAGGCTATGGCTACACCTTC. It specifies CAIRGDRQGYGYTF.

This clonotype was counted many times. The chain links TRBV11-2 to TRBJ2-1; TRBD2 matches at 12 bases. Per germline, CDR1 SGHAT and CDR2 FQNNGV. Losses at the gene ends were 7 bases for V and 6 bases for J; bases not matched to a gene: 7. This CDR3 comprises 15 residues. Here the CDR3 DNA reads TGTGCCAGCACCTTGGGGACTAGCGGGCTCAATGAGCAGTTCTTC. Translating gives CASTLGTSGLNEQFF. The full variable domain, completed using reference TRBV11-2 and TRBJ2-1, is EAGVAQSPRYKIIEKRQSVAFWCNPISGHATLYWYQQILGQGPKLLIQFQNNGVVDDSQLPKDRFSAERLKGVDSTLKIQPAKLEDSAVYLCASTLGTSGLNEQFFGPGTRLTVL.

The rearrangement uses TRBV12-3 or TRBV12-4 and TRBJ2-1, with D unclear. Deletions cut 1 base from V and 11 bases from J, with 9 bases between. CDR3 size: 12 residues. CDR3 residues: CASSLEVMKQFF. The CDR3 DNA sequence: TGTGCCAGCAGTTTAGAGGTCATGAAGCAGTTCTTC.

The genes are TRBV10-2 and TRBJ2-3, with D perhaps TRBD1 (6 bases). This CDR3 region has 14 residues. CDR1 is WSHSY and CDR2 is SAAADI in the germline V gene. The V end was cut by 7 bases, the J end by 0 bases, with 11 bases between. CDR3 sequence reads: CASIPQGSTDTQYF. DNA of the CDR3: TGCGCCAGCATTCCACAGGGCAGCACAGATACGCAGTATTTT.

A few counts support this clonotype. CDR3 protein: CASSYPGLAGSGEQFF. In nucleotides, the CDR3 is TGTGCCAGCAGTTATCCGGGACTAGCGGGATCCGGTGAGCAGTTCTTC. The gene calls are TRBV6-5 and TRBJ2-1; 13 positions agree with TRBD2. Germline V gene data show CDR1 as MNHEY and CDR2 as SVGAGI. The CDR3 length is 16 residues. V trimming: 3 bases; J trimming: 9 bases; junction bases outside the gene matches: 8.

This clonotype was recorded a few times. The V and J genes are TRBV7-6 and TRBJ2-7; 11 bases match TRBD1. The CDR3 has 14 amino acids. V lost 5 bases, J lost 2 bases, and 2 bases stayed unmatched. Germline CDR1 and CDR2: SGHVS and FNYEAQ. CDR3 sequence reads: CASSVGQGAYEQYF. The CDR3 bases are TGTGCCAGCAGCGTGGGACAGGGGGCCTACGAGCAGTACTTC.

This clonotype was recorded a few times. J is TRBJ2-7 and V is TRBV6-5, with no clear D. The length of the CDR3 is 13 residues. The germline V and J ends were trimmed by 8 bases and 0 bases, with 11 bases remaining between them. Germline-derived CDR1 and CDR2 are MNHEY and SVGAGI. This CDR3 is CASGITISYEQYF. The CDR3 DNA reads TGTGCCAGCGGGATTACTATCTCCTACGAGCAGTACTTC.

The rearrangement links TRBV4-1 to TRBJ2-2; the D is unclear. Germline V gene sequence: CDR1 MGHRA, CDR2 YSYEKL. This CDR3 is built from 15 residues. V was trimmed by 1 base and J by 4 bases, leaving 10 bases between them. CDR3 coding DNA: TGCGCCAGCAGCCAAGCGGGCAGCCGCACCGGGGAGCTGTTTTTT. Protein sequence: CASSQAGSRTGELFF.

This clonotype came up a few times. The chain employs TRBV20-1 and TRBJ2-7, with TRBD1 as a possible D gene (5 bases). Germline V gene sequence: CDR1 DFQATT, CDR2 SNEGSKA (reference sequence). This CDR3 spans 12 amino acids. Trimming removed 4 bases from V and 3 bases from J, with 10 bases in between. The CDR3 DNA follows: TGCAGTGCTACTGGGCAGGGCTACGAGCAGTACTTC. Its protein product is CSATGQGYEQYF.

By proportion, this clonotype is medium-sized. The chain links TRBV29-1 to TRBJ2-3, with D uncertain. CDR3 length: 12 amino acids. Trimming removed 6 bases from V and 0 bases from J, with 7 bases in between. Germline CDR1 reads SQVTM; CDR2 reads ANQGSEA. CDR3 nucleotide sequence: TGCAGCGTGGAACCTAGCACAGATACGCAGTATTTT. It yields the protein CSVEPSTDTQYF.

This clonotype appeared a few times. The chain uses TRBV28 and TRBJ1-1; a weak D match, TRBD1 (6 bases). The length of the CDR3 is 15 residues. CDR1 is MDHEN, CDR2 SYDVKM, per germline. The V gene lost 5 bases and the J gene lost 1 base, with 14 bases spanning the gap. The CDR3 reads CASSTGSRGNTEAFF. The CDR3 DNA is TGTGCCAGCAGTACAGGGAGCCGGGGGAACACTGAAGCTTTCTTT.

CDR3 nucleotide sequence: TGTGCCAGCGGAGGGCGGGCGCCCCAGCATTTT. Its protein is CASGGRAPQHF. The rearrangement joins TRBV7-2 to TRBJ1-5; D call uncertain. Germline V CDR1 and CDR2: SGHTA, FQGNSA. V was trimmed by 8 bases and J by 9 bases, leaving 11 bases between them. The CDR3 covers 11 residues.

The chain couples TRBV20-1 to TRBJ2-2; tentatively, D is TRBD1 (5 bases). The CDR3 consists of 14 residues. Trimming took 3 bases from V and 1 from J, leaving 9 bases between them. Germline V lookup: CDR1 DFQATT, CDR2 SNEGSKA (reference sequence). CDR3 residues: CSASLGVNTGELFF. The CDR3 nucleotides read TGCAGTGCTAGTTTAGGGGTGAACACCGGGGAGCTGTTTTTT.

This clonotype was detected a few times. The chain carries TRBV11-2 and TRBJ2-2, with TRBD1 identical over 9 bases. The CDR3 loop spans 17 amino acids. Germline trimming cut 0 bases from V and 5 bases from J; bases unmatched to any gene: 7. From germline, CDR1 is SGHAT and CDR2 FQNNGV. Here the CDR3 reads CASSLDGTGGSTGELFF. CDR3 in DNA: TGTGCCAGCAGCTTAGATGGAACAGGGGGCTCTACCGGGGAGCTGTTTTTT.

The chain combines TRBV20-1 with TRBJ1-2, with TRBD1 as a possible D gene (6 bases). The CDR3 contains 17 residues. Germline V gives CDR1 DFQATT, CDR2 SNEGSKA (reference sequence). Trimming stripped 1 base from V and 1 base from J, with 19 bases between. The CDR3 region is CSARALRTASFNYGYTF. The DNA of the CDR3 is TGCAGTGCTAGAGCCCTAAGGACAGCCTCCTTTAACTATGGCTACACCTTC.

The rearrangement joins TRBV5-1 to TRBJ2-1; D is perhaps TRBD1 or TRBD2 (6 bases each). CDR3 length equals 13 residues. Germline CDR1 is SGHRS and CDR2 is YFSETQ. With 2 bases removed from V and 7 bases from J, the gap between germline ends came to 10 bases. CDR3 DNA: TGCGCCAGCAGCTTAGGGGGGATGAATGAGCAGTTCTTC. Translation: CASSLGGMNEQFF.

The chain couples TRBV20-1 to TRBJ2-3, with TRBD1 identical over 9 bases. Unmatched junction bases numbered 14, after V lost 6 bases and J lost 4 bases. The CDR3 spans 16 residues. Germline V CDR1 and CDR2: DFQATT, SNEGSKA (reference sequence). CDR3 DNA sequence: TGCAGTGCCCTACCCGAGGACAGGGGTTTTCCAGATACGCAGTATTTT. This sequence encodes CSALPEDRGFPDTQYF.

The chain recombines TRBV7-2 with TRBJ1-1; D uncertain. CDR3 length equals 14 residues. Trimming stripped 1 base from V and 6 bases from J, with 12 bases between. In germline, CDR1 is SGHTA, CDR2 FQGNSA. Written as DNA, the CDR3 is TGTGCCAGCAGCTTAGATCATGGGCGGGCTGAAGCTTTCTTT. This gives the protein CASSLDHGRAEAFF.

This clonotype appeared a few times. The chain uses TRBV6-6 and TRBJ2-7, with 9 bases matching TRBD1. Germline assignment: CDR1 MNHNY and CDR2 SVGAGI (reference sequence). CDR3 length: 15 amino acids. Trimming cost V 6 bases and J 2 bases; bases outside gene matches: 8. The CDR3 nucleotides are TGTGCCAGCAGCCATACAGGGGGCAACACCTACGAGCAGTACTTC. This translates into CASSHTGGNTYEQYF.

This clonotype has just a few counts. This sequence joins TRBV5-1 and TRBJ2-5; D is uncertain. Germline V lookup: CDR1 SGHRS, CDR2 YFSETQ. V dropped 3 bases and J dropped 2 bases, with 5 bases sitting between them. The CDR3 loop spans 12 amino acids. DNA of the CDR3: TGCGCCAGCAGCTCGCCTCAAGAGACCCAGTACTTC. It is translated as CASSSPQETQYF.

This clonotype was observed at least ten times. CDR3 sequence reads: CASSRSRQGAKDTQYF. The CDR3 nucleotides are TGTGCCAGCAGCCGCTCCCGACAGGGGGCGAAAGATACGCAGTATTTT. V usage is TRBV4-2 and J usage is TRBJ2-3, with TRBD1 identical over 10 bases. V gave up 4 bases and J gave up 5 bases; unmatched junction bases: 9. The CDR3 loop spans 16 amino acids. Germline CDR1 LGHNA, CDR2 YNFKEQ.

The chain employs TRBV5-1 and TRBJ1-4, with D possibly matching TRBD1 (6 bases). Trimming took off 4 bases at V and 0 bases at J, with 10 bases between the two ends. This CDR3 is built from 15 residues. CDR1 and CDR2 (germline): SGHRS, YFSETQ. This CDR3 reads CASSPTGPTNEKLFF. As DNA, the CDR3 is TGCGCCAGCAGCCCCACAGGGCCAACTAATGAAAAACTGTTTTTT.

The chain links TRBV7-2 to TRBJ2-1; no definite D call. Per germline, CDR1 SGHTA and CDR2 FQGNSA. Trimming cost V 1 base and J 5 bases, with 9 bases left between them. The CDR3 loop spans 14 amino acids. CDR3 coding DNA: TGTGCCAGCAGCTTAGTGGGTAGGGACAATGAGCAGTTCTTC. Protein product: CASSLVGRDNEQFF.